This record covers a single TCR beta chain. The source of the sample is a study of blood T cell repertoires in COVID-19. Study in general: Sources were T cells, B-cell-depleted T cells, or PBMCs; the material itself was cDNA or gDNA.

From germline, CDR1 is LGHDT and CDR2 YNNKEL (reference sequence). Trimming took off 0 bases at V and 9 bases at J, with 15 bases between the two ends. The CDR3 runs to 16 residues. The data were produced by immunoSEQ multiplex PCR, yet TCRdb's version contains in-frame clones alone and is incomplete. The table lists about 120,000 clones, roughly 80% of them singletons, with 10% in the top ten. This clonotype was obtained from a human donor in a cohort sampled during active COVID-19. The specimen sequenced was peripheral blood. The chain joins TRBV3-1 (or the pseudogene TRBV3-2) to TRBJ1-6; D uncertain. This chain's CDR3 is CASSQDRLRTGSPLHF. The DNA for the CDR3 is TGTGCCAGCAGCCAAGATCGGCTGCGGACTGGTTCACCCCTCCACTTT.